Each of the 32 T cell receptor beta chains below was sequenced from the same sample in a study of blood T cell repertoires in COVID-19. Sequenced by immunoSEQ multiplex PCR; TCRdb stores in-frame clones only, minus some. The top ten clones hold about 3% of a sample with about 270,000 clones, around 90% of them seen once. The sample comprised PBMCs or T cells enriched from blood (not recorded which). Source of these receptors: a woman in her forties or fifties who had recovered from COVID-19.

This chain connects TRBV6-6 to TRBJ1-1, with D possibly being TRBD1 (5 bases). Germline values: CDR1 MNHNY, CDR2 SVGAGI (reference sequence). V shed 4 bases and J shed 1 base, with 16 bases lying between them. The CDR3 sequence is 16 residues long. CDR3 in amino acids: CASSFPPPTENTEAFF. For the CDR3, the DNA is TGTGCCAGCAGTTTCCCCCCACCGACAGAGAACACTGAAGCTTTCTTT.

The V and J genes are TRBV4-1 and TRBJ1-1; no clear D gene. Trimming removed 3 bases from V and 4 bases from J, with 15 bases in between. Germline V lookup: CDR1 MGHRA, CDR2 YSYEKL. The CDR3 totals 15 residues. The CDR3 DNA sequence: TGCGCCAGCAGCCAGGCAGAGAGGGCGTTCACTGAAGCTTTCTTT. It yields the protein CASSQAERAFTEAFF.

The gene calls are TRBV4-3 and TRBJ2-2; D remains ambiguous. The CDR3 loop spans 14 amino acids. Germline V gives CDR1 LGHNA, CDR2 YSLEER. Trimming removed 0 bases at V and 10 bases at J, with 12 bases between. The CDR3 protein is CASSQEYGGAELFF. In DNA, the CDR3 is TGCGCCAGCAGCCAAGAGTACGGCGGCGCGGAGCTGTTTTTT.

V is TRBV11-2 and J is TRBJ2-3, with D possibly matching TRBD1 (6 bases). The CDR3 spans 16 residues. Trimming cost V 1 base and J 3 bases, with 14 bases left between them. The germline gives CDR1 SGHAT, CDR2 FQNNGV. The DNA of the CDR3 is TGTGCCAGCAGCTTAGTGTGGCTCCAGGGGACAGATACGCAGTATTTT. It translates to CASSLVWLQGTDTQYF.

J is TRBJ1-4 and V is TRBV18; 7 bases are a match to TRBD1. The CDR3 spans 16 residues. CDR1 and CDR2 from the germline V gene are KGHSH and LQKENI. Losses at the gene ends were 4 bases for V and 0 bases for J; bases not matched to a gene: 5. The CDR3 DNA follows: TGTGCCAGCTCACGGGACAGTGGGACAACTAATGAAAAACTGTTTTTT. Amino acids: CASSRDSGTTNEKLFF. The variable domain in full, with the rest retrieved from reference TRBV18 and TRBJ1-4, is NAGVMQNPRHLVRRRGQEARLRCSPMKGHSHVYWYRQLPEEGLKFMVYLQKENIIDESGMPKERFSAEFPKEGPSILRIQQVVRGDSAAYFCASSRDSGTTNEKLFFGSGTQLSVL.

This clone occurred once. The chain couples TRBV15 to TRBJ2-7, with D possibly TRBD2 on 5 matching bases. CDR3 length: 14 amino acids. Germline loops: CDR1 LNHNV, CDR2 YYDKDF (reference sequence). Between the trimmed V and J ends, which lost 0 bases and 7 bases, there was a span of 13 bases. The CDR3 is CATSRDRRSGEQYF. The DNA of the CDR3 is TGTGCCACCAGCAGAGATAGGCGGTCGGGAGAGCAGTACTTC.

This chain connects TRBV10-3 to TRBJ1-2; a weak D match, TRBD1 (5 bases). Trimming removed 6 bases at V and 4 bases at J, with 18 bases between. Per germline, CDR1 ENHRY and CDR2 SYGVKD. The CDR3 is made up of 15 amino acids. CDR3 protein: CAIRTGDWEGYGYTF. CDR3 DNA sequence: TGTGCCATCAGGACTGGGGACTGGGAGGGCTATGGCTACACCTTC.

The CDR3, as DNA: TGTGCCAGCAGCCAAGGGACTAGCCGGAATGAGCAGTTCTTC. Protein: CASSQGTSRNEQFF. This rearrangement joins TRBV3-1 (or the pseudogene TRBV3-2) to TRBJ2-1; TRBD2 agrees at 8 bases. CDR3 length equals 14 residues. V shed 1 base, J shed 7 bases, and the junction held 3 bases outside the gene matches. Per the germline V gene, CDR1 is LGHDT and CDR2 is YNNKEL (reference sequence).

This clone was picked up one time. This chain joins TRBV9 and TRBJ2-1; 7 bases agree with TRBD1. This CDR3 contains 15 residues. CDR1 and CDR2 (germline): SGDLS, YYNGEE. V gave up 0 bases and J gave up 3 bases; unmatched junction bases: 3. The CDR3 reads CASSVVGGFYNEQFF. Here the CDR3 DNA reads TGTGCCAGCAGCGTAGTAGGGGGCTTCTACAATGAGCAGTTCTTC. Full variable domain (remainder filled in from reference TRBV9 and TRBJ2-1): DSGVTQTPKHLITATGQRVTLRCSPRSGDLSVYWYQQSLDQGLQFLIQYYNGEERAKGNILERFSAQQFPDLHSELNLSSLELGDSALYFCASSVVGGFYNEQFFGPGTRLTVL.

This rearrangement joins TRBV24-1 to TRBJ1-5; TRBD1 matches 10 bases. The CDR3 sequence is 17 residues long. J was trimmed by 4 bases and V by 3 bases; bases with no gene match: 8. CDR1 is KGHDR, CDR2 SFDVKD, per germline. The CDR3 region has the DNA TGTGCCACCAGTGATGCCCGGACAGGGGGTGGGAATCAGCCCCAGCATTTT. Protein product: CATSDARTGGGNQPQHF.

The chain combines TRBV19 with TRBJ2-4, with D maybe TRBD2 (7 bases). Germline values: CDR1 LNHDA, CDR2 SQIVND (reference sequence). V was clipped by 8 bases and J by 8 bases, with 19 bases between them. The CDR3 extends over 14 amino acids. CDR3 DNA: TGTGCCAGTCACGGGGAGGGGGATTGGGACATTCAGTACTTC. Its protein is CASHGEGDWDIQYF.

The J gene is TRBJ2-3, the V gene TRBV18; TRBD1 might be the D (6 bases). V was trimmed by 3 bases and J by 0 bases, leaving 13 bases between them. CDR3 length: 16 amino acids. Germline CDR1 and CDR2: KGHSH and LQKENI. In DNA, the CDR3 is TGTGCCAGCTCACCTACTGGGACAACTAGCACAGATACGCAGTATTTT. This encodes CASSPTGTTSTDTQYF.

This clone was counted between two and nine times. The J gene is TRBJ1-2, the V gene TRBV7-8; the D is unclear. V was cut by 7 bases and J by 4 bases, with 16 bases left in between. Germline loops: CDR1 SGHVS, CDR2 FQNEAQ. CDR3 length equals 14 residues. The CDR3 nucleotides are TGTGCCAGCACCCTTGGGGAGGGTTTCTATGGCTACACCTTC. This codes for CASTLGEGFYGYTF.

The count of this clone is one. The chain has TRBV4-3 and TRBJ2-6; 8 bases agree with TRBD2. This CDR3 spans 18 amino acids. Germline CDR1 and CDR2: LGHNA and YSLEER. V shed 0 bases, J shed 0 bases, and the junction held 4 bases outside the gene matches. Here the CDR3 DNA reads TGCGCCAGCAGCCAAGAACTAGCGGCAAACTCTGGGGCCAACGTCCTGACTTTC. Protein sequence: CASSQELAANSGANVLTF.

This chain links TRBV3-1 (or the pseudogene TRBV3-2) with TRBJ1-6; no clear D gene. The CDR3 totals 14 residues. With 4 bases removed from V and 7 bases from J, the gap between germline ends came to 11 bases. Germline CDR1 and CDR2: LGHDT and YNNKEL (reference sequence). CDR3 bases: TGTGCCAGCAGCCCCTGGCCGAACAATTCACCCCTCCACTTT. It specifies CASSPWPNNSPLHF.

This sequence joins TRBV6-1 and TRBJ1-1, with D possibly TRBD1 on 5 matching bases. V was pared by 1 base and J by 5 bases, with 11 bases between. The CDR3 extends over 14 amino acids. Germline values: CDR1 MNHNS, CDR2 SASEGT. The chain's CDR3 is CASSEGWGGTEAFF. As DNA, the CDR3 is TGTGCCAGCAGTGAAGGTTGGGGGGGGACTGAAGCTTTCTTT.

The genes are TRBV5-1 and TRBJ2-1, with D possibly matching TRBD1 (5 bases). This CDR3 spans 15 amino acids. V lost 1 base and J lost 10, with 18 bases in between. In germline, CDR1 is SGHRS, CDR2 YFSETQ. The CDR3 here is CASSLLQGYVQEQFF. The CDR3 bases are TGCGCCAGCAGCTTGCTGCAGGGTTATGTTCAAGAGCAGTTCTTC.

The V call is TRBV27, the J call TRBJ2-1, with 10 positions matching TRBD2. Germline V lookup: CDR1 MNHEY, CDR2 SMNVEV (reference sequence). Trimming cost V 5 bases and J 4 bases; bases outside gene matches: 8. The CDR3 has 16 amino acids. CDR3 region: CASSPNPGLAYNEQFF. As DNA, the CDR3 is TGTGCCAGCAGTCCCAATCCGGGACTAGCGTACAATGAGCAGTTCTTC.

This rearrangement joins TRBV7-3 to TRBJ2-3, with D unresolved. Germline CDR1 reads SGHTA; CDR2 reads FQGTGA. V lost 5 bases and J 5 bases, leaving 8 bases between the germline ends. This CDR3 has 12 amino acids. The CDR3 reads CASSRPGDTQYF. Here the CDR3 DNA reads TGTGCCAGCAGCCGCCCGGGAGATACGCAGTATTTT.

The chain employs TRBV6-5 and TRBJ1-3; D is unclear. Germline values: CDR1 MNHEY, CDR2 SVGAGI. There are 15 residues in the CDR3. V was shortened by 0 bases and J by 2 bases, with 8 bases between the two germline ends. The CDR3 DNA is TGTGCCAGCAGTTACTCCCATGTAGCTGGAAACACCATATATTTT. Encoded protein: CASSYSHVAGNTIYF.

V gene TRBV6-2 or TRBV6-3 combines with J gene TRBJ1-1, with no clear D. The CDR3 contains 14 residues. With 2 bases removed from V and 6 bases from J, the gap between germline ends came to 13 bases. Germline assignment: CDR1 MNHEY and CDR2 SVGEGT. The CDR3, as DNA: TGTGCCAGCAGTTACAGTTACCAGAGCGCTGAAGCTTTCTTT. It yields the protein CASSYSYQSAEAFF.

The CDR3 loop reads CASSYYRIYGYTF. The CDR3 DNA is TGTGCCAGCAGTTACTACAGGATCTATGGCTACACCTTC. The V and J genes are TRBV6-2 or TRBV6-3 and TRBJ1-2; TRBD1 might be the D (5 bases). V dropped 1 base and J dropped 4 bases, with 7 bases sitting between them. The CDR3 extends over 13 amino acids. The germline V gene has CDR1 MNHEY and CDR2 SVGEGT.

The genes are TRBV7-9 and TRBJ1-5, with TRBD1 matching 7 bases. The ends lost 4 bases at V and 0 bases at J; junction bases unmatched: 6. Germline loops: CDR1 SEHNR, CDR2 FQNEAQ (reference sequence). There are 16 residues in the CDR3. In nucleotides, the CDR3 is TGTGCCAGCAGCTCACTCGGACAGGCTAGCAATCAGCCCCAGCATTTT. The encoded protein is CASSSLGQASNQPQHF.

The chain employs TRBV5-1 and TRBJ1-1; 8 bases map to TRBD1. The CDR3 covers 14 residues. With V trimmed by 0 bases and J by 6 bases, 4 bases remained unmatched. In germline, CDR1 is SGHRS, CDR2 YFSETQ. The CDR3 is CASSLGQGIAEAFF. Written as DNA, the CDR3 is TGCGCCAGCAGCTTGGGACAGGGGATCGCTGAAGCTTTCTTT.

As DNA, the CDR3 is TGTGCCACCAGTGATCAGGGTTTCACTGAAGCTTTCTTT. Protein: CATSDQGFTEAFF. This chain uses TRBV24-1 with TRBJ1-1, with a weak D call TRBD1 (5 bases). The germline V gene has CDR1 KGHDR and CDR2 SFDVKD. Trimming shortened V by 3 bases and J by 4 bases, and 8 bases separated the two germline ends. The CDR3 is made up of 13 amino acids.

The chain has TRBV7-6 and TRBJ2-3; 9 bases fit TRBD2. Germline loops: CDR1 SGHVS, CDR2 FNYEAQ. With 6 bases clipped from V and 3 bases from J, the junction kept 13 bases outside the gene matches. CDR3 size: 17 residues. The CDR3 region is CASRPGLASGETDTQYF. For the CDR3, the DNA is TGTGCCAGCAGACCGGGACTAGCAAGTGGGGAGACAGATACGCAGTATTTT.

This chain links TRBV6-4 with TRBJ1-5; no clear D gene. CDR3 length: 13 residues. V was clipped by 2 bases and J by 4 bases, with 6 bases between them. Germline V gene sequence: CDR1 MRHNA, CDR2 SNTAGT. CDR3 protein: CASSDSLNQPQHF. The CDR3 DNA reads TGTGCCAGCAGTGACAGCCTTAATCAGCCCCAGCATTTT.

The chain recombines TRBV5-6 with TRBJ1-1, with 11 bases fitting TRBD1. Losses at the gene ends were 4 bases for V and 4 bases for J; bases not matched to a gene: 6. Looked up from germline, CDR1 is SGHDT and CDR2 is YYEEEE. The CDR3 length is 15 residues. CDR3 protein: CASSAQDRGLTEAFF. In DNA, the CDR3 is TGTGCCAGCAGCGCACAGGACAGGGGGCTCACTGAAGCTTTCTTT.

The V call is TRBV6-2 or TRBV6-3, the J call TRBJ2-7; 11 nucleotides line up with TRBD2. From germline, CDR1 is MNHEY and CDR2 SVGEGT. The CDR3 is 14 residues long. J gave up 5 bases and V 5 bases, and 5 bases lay outside the gene matches. The CDR3 DNA follows: TGTGCCAGCAGTCCCGGGACTAGCGGCAACGAGCAGTACTTC. This translates into CASSPGTSGNEQYF.

The V and J genes are TRBV12-3 or TRBV12-4 and TRBJ1-3; 7 nucleotides align to TRBD1. The CDR3 has 13 residues. The DNA for the CDR3 is TGTGCGACCATGACAGGGTGGGGAAACACCATATATTTT. Translated, it gives CATMTGWGNTIYF.

The chain is built from TRBV27 and TRBJ1-5, with 8 bases fitting TRBD1. CDR3 length: 14 amino acids. Germline CDR1 and CDR2: MNHEY and SMNVEV (reference sequence). Trimming removed 8 bases from V and 7 bases from J; junction bases left unmatched: 10. CDR3: CASGDTGGGQPQHF. CDR3 DNA sequence: TGTGCCAGCGGAGACACAGGGGGAGGCCAGCCCCAGCATTTT.

CDR3 in amino acids: CASFKIAGGNNEQFF. The CDR3 nucleotides read TGTGCCAGCTTTAAGATAGCGGGAGGTAACAATGAGCAGTTCTTC. The genes are TRBV28 and TRBJ2-1; 10 nucleotides match TRBD2. With V trimmed by 8 bases and J by 5 bases, 9 bases remained unmatched. Germline V lookup: CDR1 MDHEN, CDR2 SYDVKM. The CDR3 runs to 15 residues.